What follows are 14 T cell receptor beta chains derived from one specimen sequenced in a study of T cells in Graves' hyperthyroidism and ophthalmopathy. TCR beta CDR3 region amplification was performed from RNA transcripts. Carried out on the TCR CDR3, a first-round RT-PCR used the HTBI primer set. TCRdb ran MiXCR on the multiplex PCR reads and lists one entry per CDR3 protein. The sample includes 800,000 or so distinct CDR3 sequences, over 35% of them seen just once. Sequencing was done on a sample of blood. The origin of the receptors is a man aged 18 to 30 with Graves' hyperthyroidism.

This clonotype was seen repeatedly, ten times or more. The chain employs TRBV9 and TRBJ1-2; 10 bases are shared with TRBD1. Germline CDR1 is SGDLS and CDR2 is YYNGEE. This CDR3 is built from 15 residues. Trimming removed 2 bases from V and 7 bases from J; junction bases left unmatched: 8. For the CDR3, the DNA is TGTGCCAGCAGCGTCCGGACAGGGGGGAGGAGTGGCTACACCTTC. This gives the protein CASSVRTGGRSGYTF. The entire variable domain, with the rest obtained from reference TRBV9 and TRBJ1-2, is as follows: DSGVTQTPKHLITATGQRVTLRCSPRSGDLSVYWYQQSLDQGLQFLIQYYNGEERAKGNILERFSAQQFPDLHSELNLSSLELGDSALYFCASSVRTGGRSGYTFGSGTRLTVV.

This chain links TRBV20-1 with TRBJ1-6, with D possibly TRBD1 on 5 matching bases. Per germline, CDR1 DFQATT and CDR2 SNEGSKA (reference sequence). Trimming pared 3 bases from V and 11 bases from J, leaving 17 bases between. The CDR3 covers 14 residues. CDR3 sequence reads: CSASEGQGGPPLHF. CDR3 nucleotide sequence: TGCAGTGCTAGTGAAGGCCAGGGAGGGCCACCCCTCCACTTT.

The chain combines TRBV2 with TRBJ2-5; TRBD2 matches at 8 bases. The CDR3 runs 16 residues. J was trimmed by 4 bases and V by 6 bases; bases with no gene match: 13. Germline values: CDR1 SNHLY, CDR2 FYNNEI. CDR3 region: CASREGLTSGRETQYF. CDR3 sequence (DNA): TGTGCCAGCAGAGAGGGTTTAACCAGCGGGAGAGAGACCCAGTACTTC. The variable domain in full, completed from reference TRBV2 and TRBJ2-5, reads EPEVTQTPSHQVTQMGQEVILRCVPISNHLYFYWYRQILGQKVEFLVSFYNNEISEKSEIFDDQFSVERPDGSNFTLKIRSTKLEDSAMYFCASREGLTSGRETQYFGPGTRLLVL.

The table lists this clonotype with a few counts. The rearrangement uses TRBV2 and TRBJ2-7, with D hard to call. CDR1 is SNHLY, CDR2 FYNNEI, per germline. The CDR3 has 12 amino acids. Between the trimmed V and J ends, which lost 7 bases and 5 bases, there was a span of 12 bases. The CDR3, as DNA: TGTGCCAGCATCGACACCCCCCACGAGCAGTACTTC. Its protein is CASIDTPHEQYF.

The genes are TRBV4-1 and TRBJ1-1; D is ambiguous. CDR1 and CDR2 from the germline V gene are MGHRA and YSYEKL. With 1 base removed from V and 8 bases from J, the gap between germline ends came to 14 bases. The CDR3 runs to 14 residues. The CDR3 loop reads CASSQGPYSREAFF. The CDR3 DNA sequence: TGCGCCAGCAGCCAAGGGCCATATTCCAGGGAAGCTTTCTTT.

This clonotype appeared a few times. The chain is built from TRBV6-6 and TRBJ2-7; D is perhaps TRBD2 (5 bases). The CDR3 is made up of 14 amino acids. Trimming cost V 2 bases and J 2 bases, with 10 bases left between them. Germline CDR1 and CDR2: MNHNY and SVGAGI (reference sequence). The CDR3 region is CASSYKDGTYEQYF. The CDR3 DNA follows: TGTGCCAGCAGTTACAAGGACGGGACCTACGAGCAGTACTTC.

The chain's CDR3 is CSVVPGIRETQYF. The CDR3, as DNA: TGCAGCGTTGTCCCCGGGATTCGAGAGACCCAGTACTTC. The genes are TRBV29-1 and TRBJ2-5; D is possibly TRBD2 (5 bases). This CDR3 comprises 13 residues. V lost 4 bases and J 4 bases, leaving 13 bases between the germline ends. Germline CDR1 SQVTM, CDR2 ANQGSEA.

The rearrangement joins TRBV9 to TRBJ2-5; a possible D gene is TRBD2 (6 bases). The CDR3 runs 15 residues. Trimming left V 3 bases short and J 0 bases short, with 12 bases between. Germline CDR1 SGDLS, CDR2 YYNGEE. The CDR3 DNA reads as TGTGCCAGCAGCGCCCCGAGCGGGTACCAAGAGACCCAGTACTTC. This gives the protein CASSAPSGYQETQYF.

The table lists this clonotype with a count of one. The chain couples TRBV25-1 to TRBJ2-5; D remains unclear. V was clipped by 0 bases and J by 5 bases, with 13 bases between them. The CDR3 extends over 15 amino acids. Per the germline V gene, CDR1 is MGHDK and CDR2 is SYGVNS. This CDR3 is CASSEYSSRSETQYF. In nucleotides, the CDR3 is TGTGCCAGCAGTGAATATAGTAGCAGGTCCGAGACCCAGTACTTC.

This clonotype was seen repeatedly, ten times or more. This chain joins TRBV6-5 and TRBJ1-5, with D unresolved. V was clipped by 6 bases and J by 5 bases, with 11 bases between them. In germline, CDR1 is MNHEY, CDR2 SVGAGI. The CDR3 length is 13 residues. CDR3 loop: CASSPREDQPQHF. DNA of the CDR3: TGTGCCAGCAGCCCTAGGGAGGATCAGCCCCAGCATTTT.

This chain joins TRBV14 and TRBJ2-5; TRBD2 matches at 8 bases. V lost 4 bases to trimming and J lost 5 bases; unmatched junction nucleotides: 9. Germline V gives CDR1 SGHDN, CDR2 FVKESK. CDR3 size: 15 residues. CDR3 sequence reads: CASSPTGGGGETQYF. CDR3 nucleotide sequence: TGTGCCAGCAGCCCCACCGGGGGGGGCGGGGAGACCCAGTACTTC.

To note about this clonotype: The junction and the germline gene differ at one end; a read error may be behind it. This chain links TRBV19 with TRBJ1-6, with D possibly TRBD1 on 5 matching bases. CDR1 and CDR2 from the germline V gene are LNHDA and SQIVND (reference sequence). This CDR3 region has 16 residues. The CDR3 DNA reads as TGTGCCTGTAGTATGGCAGACAGCTCCTATAATTCACCCCTCCACTTT. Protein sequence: CACSMADSSYNSPLHF.

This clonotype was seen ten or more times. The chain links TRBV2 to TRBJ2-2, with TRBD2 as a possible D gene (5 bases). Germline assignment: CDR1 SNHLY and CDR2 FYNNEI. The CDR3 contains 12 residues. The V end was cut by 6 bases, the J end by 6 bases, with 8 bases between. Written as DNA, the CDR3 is TGTGCCAGCAGGGAGGAGGCCGGGGAGCTGTTTTTT. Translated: CASREEAGELFF. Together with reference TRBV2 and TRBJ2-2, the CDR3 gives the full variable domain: EPEVTQTPSHQVTQMGQEVILRCVPISNHLYFYWYRQILGQKVEFLVSFYNNEISEKSEIFDDQFSVERPDGSNFTLKIRSTKLEDSAMYFCASREEAGELFFGEGSRLTVL.

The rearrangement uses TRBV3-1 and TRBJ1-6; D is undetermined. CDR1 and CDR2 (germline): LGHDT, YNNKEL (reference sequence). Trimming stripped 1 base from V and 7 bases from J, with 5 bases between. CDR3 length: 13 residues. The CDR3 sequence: CASSQGRNSPLHF. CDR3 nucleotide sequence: TGTGCCAGCAGCCAAGGTCGCAATTCACCCCTCCACTTT.